This TCR beta chain appears in the sequencing data of a study of identical twins. Broader study findings: Insertions ran lower in abundant cord blood beta clonotypes, though not in memory repertoires. Analyses of zero insertions could, in part, be confounded by invariant MAIT and iNKT cells.

TCRdb itself ran the 5' RACE reads through MiXCR, one entry per CDR3 protein. The sample records 540,000 or so distinct CDR3 sequences, under 25% being singletons. Trimming stripped 8 bases from V and 4 bases from J, with 20 bases between. Germline CDR1 DFQATT, CDR2 SNEGSKA (reference sequence). The CDR3 is 14 residues long. Turning to this clonotype: Its antigen is still unknown.

Another study also made use of these data, one on yellow fever vaccine responses in identical twins.

This receptor was taken from a woman aged 18-30 years in good health. Sequences were obtained from CD4+ T cells sorted from blood. The V call is TRBV20-1, the J call TRBJ2-5, with D possibly being TRBD1 or TRBD2 (7 bases each). CDR3 region: CSSQGRGLGETQYF. The CDR3 region has the DNA TGCAGTTCCCAGGGGAGGGGGCTAGGAGAGACCCAGTACTTC.